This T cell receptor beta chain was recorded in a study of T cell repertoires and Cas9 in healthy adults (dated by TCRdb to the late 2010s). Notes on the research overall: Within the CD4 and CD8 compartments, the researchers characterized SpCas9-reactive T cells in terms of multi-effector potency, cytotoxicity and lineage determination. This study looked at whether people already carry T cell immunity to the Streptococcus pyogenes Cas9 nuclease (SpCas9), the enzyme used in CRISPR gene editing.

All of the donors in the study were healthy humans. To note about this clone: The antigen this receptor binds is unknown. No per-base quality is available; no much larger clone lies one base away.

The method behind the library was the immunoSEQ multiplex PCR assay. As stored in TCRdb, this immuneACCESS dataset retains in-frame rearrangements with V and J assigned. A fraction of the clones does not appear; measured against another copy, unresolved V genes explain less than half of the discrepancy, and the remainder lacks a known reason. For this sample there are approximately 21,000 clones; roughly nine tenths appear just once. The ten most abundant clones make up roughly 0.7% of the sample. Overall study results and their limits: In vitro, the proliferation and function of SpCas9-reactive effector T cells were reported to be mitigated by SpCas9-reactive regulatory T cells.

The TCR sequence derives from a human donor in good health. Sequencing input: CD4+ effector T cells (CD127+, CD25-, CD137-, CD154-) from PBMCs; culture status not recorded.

The CDR3 reads CASSQVPGTVSGNTIYF. In nucleotides, the sequence is TGCGCCAGCAGCCAGGTGCCGGGGACGGTCTCTGGAAACACCATATATTTT. Rearrangement joined TRBV4-1 to TRBJ1-3; TRBD1 could be the D gene, as 5 bases match. The CDR3 numbers 17 residues from cysteine through phenylalanine. The only DNA kept is the CDR3, 51 bases in frame from the first base. The germline V gene encodes CDR1 MGHRA and CDR2 YSYEKL. V is shortened by 3 bases, J by 0 bases, and the region joining them spans 15 bases.